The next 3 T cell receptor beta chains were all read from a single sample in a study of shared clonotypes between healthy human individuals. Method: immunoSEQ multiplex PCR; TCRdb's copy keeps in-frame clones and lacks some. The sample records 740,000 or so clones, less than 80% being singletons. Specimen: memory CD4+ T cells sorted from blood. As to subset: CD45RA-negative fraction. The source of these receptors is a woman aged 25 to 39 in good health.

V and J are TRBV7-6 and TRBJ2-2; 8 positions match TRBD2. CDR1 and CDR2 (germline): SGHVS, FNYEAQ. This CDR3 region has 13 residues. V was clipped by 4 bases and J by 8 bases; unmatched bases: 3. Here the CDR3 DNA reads TGTGCCAGCAGCTCAGCGGGAGTAGGGGAGCTGTTTTTT. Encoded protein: CASSSAGVGELFF.

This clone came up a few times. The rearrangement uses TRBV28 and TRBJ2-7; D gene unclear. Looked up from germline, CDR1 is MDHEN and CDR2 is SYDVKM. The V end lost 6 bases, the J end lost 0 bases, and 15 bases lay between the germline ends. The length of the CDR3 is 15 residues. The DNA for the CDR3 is TGTGCCAGCAGATTAACACAGCTCCACTCCTACGAGCAGTACTTC. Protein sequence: CASRLTQLHSYEQYF.

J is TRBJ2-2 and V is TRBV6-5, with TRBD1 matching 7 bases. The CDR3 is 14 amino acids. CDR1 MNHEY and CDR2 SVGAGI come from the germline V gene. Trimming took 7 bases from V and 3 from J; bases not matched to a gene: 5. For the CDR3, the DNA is TGTGCCAGCACCCGGGACAGACACACCGGGGAGCTGTTTTTT. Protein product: CASTRDRHTGELFF.